This T cell receptor (beta chain) was obtained from a study of cytomegalovirus exposure and HLA in healthy donors. Findings of the study overall: A later analysis linked a missense DCLRE1C variant to TCR beta V- and J-gene trimming.

This CDR3 is built from 19 residues. The V segment lost 2 bases and the J segment 3 bases; nucleotides outside the gene matches: 19. The V gene's germline CDR1 is SGHKS and CDR2 YYEKEE (reference sequence). Use of 60 Vbeta and 13 Jbeta primers characterized the PCR. The method was immunoSEQ multiplex PCR; TCRdb's version includes in-frame clones alone and lacks a portion of them. This table holds over 90,000 clones, roughly 73% found once. The table lists this clone with a count of one. Its target is unknown. The TCR sequence derives from a man aged 35-49 years in good health and CMV-seronegative. This chain joins TRBV5-5 and TRBJ2-7, with 8 bases identical to TRBD2. Sequences were obtained from PBMCs. As DNA, the CDR3 is TGTGCCAGCAGCTTTATGGTTCCAGGACTAGCACCGGTCGGCTACGAGCAGTACTTC. Translation: CASSFMVPGLAPVGYEQYF.